Listed here are 8 T cell receptor beta chains from one sample, sequenced in a study of T cells after yellow fever vaccination. TCRdb reprocessed the 5' RACE reads via MiXCR and lists one record per CDR3 protein. In the table there are 500,000 to 650,000 distinct CDR3 sequences, around a sixth of which are singletons. The material sequenced was PBMCs, taken 5 to 6 days after the first yellow fever vaccination. The receptors were sampled from a man younger than 35 who received the YFV17D yellow fever vaccine.

This clonotype showed up just a few times. The V and J genes are TRBV19 and TRBJ1-2; D gene uncertain. CDR3 length: 17 amino acids. CDR1 and CDR2 (germline): LNHDA, SQIVND (reference sequence). V was cut by 3 bases and J by 2 bases, with 19 bases left in between. CDR3: CASSMLSSGRTNYGYTF. CDR3 bases: TGTGCCAGTAGTATGTTGTCGAGTGGGAGGACCAACTATGGCTACACCTTC.

The table lists this clonotype with a few counts. The chain combines TRBV20-1 with TRBJ1-2; 8 positions agree with TRBD1. The J segment lost 4 bases and the V segment lost 0 bases, leaving 4 bases of the junction unmatched. CDR1 is DFQATT and CDR2 is SNEGSKA in the germline V gene (reference sequence). The CDR3 is 14 residues long. The CDR3 nucleotides read TGCAGTGCTAGAGACGCAACAGGGGGCTATGGCTACACCTTC. As protein: CSARDATGGYGYTF.

This clonotype was observed a few times. The chain carries TRBV6-5 and TRBJ2-3, with 9 bases fitting TRBD2. The CDR3 consists of 15 residues. Germline loops: CDR1 MNHEY, CDR2 SVGAGI. Trimming took 4 bases from V and 4 from J; bases not matched to a gene: 6. The CDR3 DNA follows: TGTGCCAGCAGTTTGCGGGGGGGCCGGGCAGATACGCAGTATTTT. It encodes CASSLRGGRADTQYF.

The chain joins TRBV6-1 to TRBJ2-1, with 8 bases that match TRBD1. The CDR3 has 15 residues. Germline loops: CDR1 MNHNS, CDR2 SASEGT. J was trimmed by 6 bases and V by 5 bases; bases with no gene match: 9. The CDR3 DNA reads as TGTGCCAGCAGTCCCAGGGGGCGCAGTATCAATGAGCAGTTCTTC. As protein: CASSPRGRSINEQFF.

V and J are TRBV5-4 and TRBJ1-2; 11 bases are a match to TRBD1. The V gene's germline CDR1 is SGHNT and CDR2 YYREEE (reference sequence). The CDR3 is 16 residues long. After removal of 4 bases from V and 3 bases from J, the junction contained 8 bases not matched to a gene. CDR3 DNA sequence: TGTGCCAGCAGCCCGGGGACAGGGGGTTTGGACTATGGCTACACCTTC. It translates to CASSPGTGGLDYGYTF.

The table lists this clonotype with a few counts. The genes are TRBV7-2 and TRBJ2-2, with 7 bases fitting TRBD2. This CDR3 comprises 16 residues. J lost 0 bases, V lost 0 bases, and 1 base had no gene match. CDR1 and CDR2 (germline): SGHTA, FQGNSA. This chain's CDR3 is CASSLASGANTGELFF. As DNA, the CDR3 is TGTGCCAGCAGCTTAGCAAGCGGGGCGAACACCGGGGAGCTGTTTTTT.

The CDR3 sequence is CASSPAQGLRGTQYF. CDR3 nucleotides: TGTGCCAGCAGCCCCGCGCAGGGGCTTCGGGGGACCCAGTACTTC. The gene calls are TRBV12-3 or TRBV12-4 and TRBJ2-5; a weak D match, TRBD1 (6 bases). V dropped 6 bases and J dropped 7 bases, with 21 bases sitting between them. CDR3 length: 15 residues.

The CDR3 reads CASSLKGQGYYGYTF. As DNA, the CDR3 is TGTGCCAGCAGCTTAAAGGGACAGGGCTACTATGGCTACACCTTC. The chain combines TRBV7-9 with TRBJ1-2; 9 bases agree with TRBD1. The junction had 4 bases not matched to a gene; V was cut back by 2 bases and J by 3 bases. The CDR3 is 15 residues long. CDR1 and CDR2 from the germline V gene are SEHNR and FQNEAQ (reference sequence). Complete variable domain (other parts from reference TRBV7-9 and TRBJ1-2): DTGVSQNPRHKITKRGQNVTFRCDPISEHNRLYWYRQTLGQGPEFLTYFQNEAQLEKSRLLSDRFSAERPKGSFSTLEIQRTEQGDSAMYLCASSLKGQGYYGYTFGSGTRLTVV.